A selection of T cell receptor beta chains follows, all from one sample in a study of blood T cell repertoires in COVID-19. Method: immunoSEQ multiplex PCR; TCRdb's copy keeps in-frame clones and lacks some. Of around 250,000 clones listed, approximately 90% are singletons. The specimen was PBMCs or T cells enriched from blood (not recorded which). These receptors were taken from a woman under 40 who had recovered from COVID-19. CDR3s include the opening cysteine and the closing phenylalanine or tryptophan.

TRBV19	TRBJ1-2	CASSGEGGYTF
TRBV2	TRBJ2-3	CARGLGTDTQYF
TRBV5-6	TRBJ1-4	CASSLRQLNEKLFF
TRBV18	TRBJ2-1	CASSPGTDNEQFF
TRBV21-1	TRBJ1-5	CASSRDSCAMLHNQPQHF
TRBV7-2	TRBJ2-1	CASSLGGLADNEQFF
TRBV28	TRBJ2-1	CASSLLLRDNRSYNEQFF
TRBV6-5	TRBJ2-1	CASSQYNEQFF
TRBV10-3	TRBJ2-7	CAITSSPSYEQYF
TRBV5-4	TRBJ2-2	CASSYAGTANTGELFF
TRBV6-1	TRBJ2-7	CASSEVRLAGYEQYF
TRBV29-1	TRBJ1-1	CSVAPMDRNTEAFF
TRBV18	TRBJ1-1	CASSGDRNTEAFF
TRBV6-2/TRBV6-3	TRBJ2-7	CASSYKDNYEQYF
TRBV7-2	TRBJ2-1	CASSLASRTSGNNEQFF
TRBV5-1	TRBJ1-2	CASSLEGQTNYGYTF
TRBV28	TRBJ1-2	CASSLGRGLIGYTF
TRBV28	TRBJ2-1	CATRSRASRGPIYNEQFF
TRBV19	TRBJ2-1	CASSTRGAGDGYEQFF
TRBV28	TRBJ2-1	CASSPLEGGPHNEQFF
TRBV7-2	TRBJ2-3	CASRPRRGSRVLSTDTQYF
TRBV7-3	TRBJ2-1	CASSPRTSGKAYSYNEQFF
TRBV28	TRBJ2-3	CASQTSTDTQYF
TRBV7-9	TRBJ1-3	CASSPRPGQLSGNTIYF
TRBV7-2	TRBJ2-1	CASSLGLAGRYEQFF
TRBV7-9	TRBJ2-5	CASSLTSGSRGETQYF
TRBV9	TRBJ1-2	CASSVVTGGDGYTF
TRBV9	TRBJ1-5	CASSRTGAEGDHSNQPQHF